These 21 T cell receptor beta chains were all obtained from the same sample, sequenced in a study of OX40 agonist ivuxolimab in advanced cancers. The repertoire was sequenced with immunoSEQ multiplex PCR; TCRdb's copy has only in-frame clones and lacks some. The sample contains approximately 74,000 clones, around 90% of which appear only once. Sequences were derived from CD4+ or CD8+ T cells sorted from blood, sampled in a trial of the OX40 agonist ivuxolimab. The receptors were gathered from an adult with an advanced solid tumor such as melanoma, head and neck, liver or kidney cancer.

Details on this clone: No conserved phenylalanine or tryptophan ends this CDR3, so it is likely a read error. Because the CDR3's place on the DNA is in doubt, the DNA is left out and the CDR3 is given as listed by TCRdb. The V call is TRBV6-5, the J call TRBJ2-7; the table assigns TRBD2, which was not confirmed against the DNA. The germline gives CDR1 MNHEY, CDR2 SVGAGI. The CDR3 adds up to 12 amino acids, both ends counted. The CDR3 here is CASSSGTSGLRS.

The V call is TRBV28, the J call TRBJ2-1; 10 bases align to TRBD2. This CDR3 has 15 residues. Trimming at V came to 5 bases and at J to 1 base, leaving 2 bases not matched to a gene. In germline, CDR1 is MDHEN, CDR2 SYDVKM. Written as DNA, the CDR3 is TGTGCCAGCAGTGGAGCGGGAGGGTCCTACAATGAGCAGTTCTTC. Its protein is CASSGAGGSYNEQFF.

V is TRBV19 and J is TRBJ2-5; D gene uncertain. V lost 2 bases and J lost 5, with 6 bases in between. This CDR3 contains 12 residues. CDR1 LNHDA and CDR2 SQIVND come from the germline V gene (reference sequence). The CDR3 region is CASSIPQETQYF. In DNA, the CDR3 is TGTGCCAGTAGTATACCCCAGGAGACCCAGTACTTC.

This sequence joins TRBV7-9 and TRBJ2-3; D not resolved. CDR3 length: 15 residues. CDR1 is SEHNR and CDR2 is FQNEAQ in the germline V gene (reference sequence). V was cut by 1 base and J by 0 bases, with 8 bases left in between. The CDR3 nucleotides are TGTGCCAGCAGCTTAGAGGGCGAGAGCACAGATACGCAGTATTTT. Its protein is CASSLEGESTDTQYF.

This chain uses TRBV12-5 with TRBJ2-1; possible D gene TRBD1, 6 bases. This CDR3 has 12 amino acids. The V and J ends lost 6 bases and 4 bases respectively, with 7 bases between them. Germline loops: CDR1 LGHNT, CDR2 FRNRAP. The CDR3 spells CASGDSYNEQFF. CDR3 sequence (DNA): TGTGCTAGTGGGGACAGTTACAATGAGCAGTTCTTC.

The V and J genes are TRBV25-1 and TRBJ1-2, with D possibly matching TRBD1 (6 bases). The CDR3 has 12 residues. V dropped 7 bases and J dropped 3 bases, with 9 bases sitting between them. The germline gives CDR1 MGHDK, CDR2 SYGVNS. CDR3 region: CASTAGDYGYTF. In nucleotides, the CDR3 is TGTGCCAGCACGGCAGGGGACTATGGCTACACCTTC.

This clone was counted once. The V call is TRBV30, the J call TRBJ2-5; possibly TRBD1 for D (6 bases). The V gene's germline CDR1 is GTSNPN and CDR2 SVGIG (reference sequence). Trimming took 4 bases from V and 5 from J, leaving 20 bases between them. This CDR3 is built from 15 residues. The CDR3 here is CAWTITGRPWETQYF. The DNA for the CDR3 is TGTGCCTGGACCATAACAGGGAGACCGTGGGAGACCCAGTACTTC.

J is TRBJ2-7 and V is TRBV4-1, with D possibly being TRBD1 or TRBD2 (5 bases each). From germline, CDR1 is MGHRA and CDR2 YSYEKL. Trimming stripped 1 base from V and 9 bases from J, with 16 bases between. The CDR3 is made up of 14 amino acids. CDR3 in amino acids: CASSQVGTLGWQYF. For the CDR3, the DNA is TGCGCCAGCAGCCAAGTCGGGACGCTAGGATGGCAGTACTTC.

V and J are TRBV5-4 and TRBJ1-2; D remains ambiguous. The CDR3 runs to 12 residues. The ends were cut back, 0 bases at V and 3 bases at J, with 3 bases in the middle. CDR1 and CDR2 from the germline V gene are SGHNT and YYREEE (reference sequence). CDR3 loop: CASSLADYGYTF. In DNA form, the CDR3 reads TGTGCCAGCAGCTTGGCAGACTATGGCTACACCTTC.

This chain uses TRBV18 with TRBJ2-6; D is unresolved. This CDR3 is 17 amino acids long. The V end lost 3 bases, the J end lost 4 bases, and 16 bases lay between the germline ends. The V gene's germline CDR1 is KGHSH and CDR2 LQKENI. Written as DNA, the CDR3 is TGTGCCAGCTCACCGGACGGGCCCAATCCCGGGGCCAACGTCCTGACTTTC. Translating gives CASSPDGPNPGANVLTF.

This chain links TRBV5-1 with TRBJ2-7, with 9 bases matching TRBD1. Germline trimming cut 7 bases from V and 0 bases from J; bases unmatched to any gene: 8. The CDR3 covers 15 residues. CDR1 SGHRS and CDR2 YFSETQ come from the germline V gene. The CDR3, as DNA: TGCGCCAGCCGGGACAGGGACCGAAGCTCCTACGAGCAGTACTTC. Its translation is CASRDRDRSSYEQYF.

The V call is TRBV11-1, the J call TRBJ2-5; D is possibly TRBD2 (7 bases). V shed 5 bases and J shed 4 bases, with 14 bases lying between them. Looked up from germline, CDR1 is SGHAT and CDR2 is FQDESV (reference sequence). The CDR3 extends over 14 amino acids. The CDR3 coding sequence is TGTGCCAGCAGCCGGGGGGCCCCAATAGAGACCCAGTACTTC. It codes for CASSRGAPIETQYF.

The rearrangement links TRBV27 to TRBJ1-2, with 7 bases identical to TRBD1. CDR3 size: 16 residues. Germline V lookup: CDR1 MNHEY, CDR2 SMNVEV (reference sequence). J lost 6 bases, V lost 8 bases, and 18 bases had no gene match. CDR3 nucleotides: TGTGCCAGCTCCCGCTTCGGAGGAGGGGGCAAGCATGGCTACACCTTC. Translated, it gives CASSRFGGGGKHGYTF.

The chain recombines TRBV27 with TRBJ2-6, with D possibly TRBD1 on 7 matching bases. The V and J ends lost 6 bases and 1 base respectively, with 16 bases between them. In germline, CDR1 is MNHEY, CDR2 SMNVEV (reference sequence). The CDR3 consists of 17 residues. This CDR3 is CASRTDRDFSGANVLTF. The CDR3 nucleotides are TGTGCCAGCAGAACCGACAGGGACTTTTCTGGGGCCAACGTCCTGACTTTC.

Notes on this clone: Other DNA sequences from this sample encode an identical CDR3 as well. The chain combines TRBV4-1 with TRBJ1-5; D call uncertain. The V and J ends lost 4 bases and 3 bases respectively, with 10 bases between them. CDR3 length: 14 amino acids. Looked up from germline, CDR1 is MGHRA and CDR2 is YSYEKL. The CDR3 here is CASSPTGSNQPQHF. The CDR3 DNA reads as TGCGCCAGCAGCCCCACGGGCTCCAATCAGCCCCAGCATTTT.

The chain recombines TRBV28 with TRBJ2-5, with 7 bases lining up with TRBD2. From germline, CDR1 is MDHEN and CDR2 SYDVKM. CDR3 size: 15 residues. V shed 5 bases, J shed 0 bases, and the junction held 6 bases outside the gene matches. CDR3 bases: TGTGCCAGCAGTCAAACCGGGACTAACCAAGAGACCCAGTACTTC. Its protein is CASSQTGTNQETQYF.

This rearrangement joins TRBV28 to TRBJ2-7, with 11 bases that match TRBD2. The germline gives CDR1 MDHEN, CDR2 SYDVKM. V dropped 2 bases and J dropped 1; count of bases not matched to a gene: 1. This CDR3 has 15 amino acids. The CDR3: CASSLLAGGSYEQYF. DNA for the CDR3: TGTGCCAGCAGTTTACTAGCGGGAGGTTCCTACGAGCAGTACTTC. The full variable domain, rest sourced from reference TRBV28 and TRBJ2-7, is DVKVTQSSRYLVKRTGEKVFLECVQDMDHENMFWYRQDPGLGLRLIYFSYDVKMKEKGDIPEGYSVSREKKERFSLILESASTNQTSMYLCASSLLAGGSYEQYFGPGTRLTVT.

The chain combines TRBV5-1 with TRBJ1-4; D may be TRBD1 (6 bases). Per the germline V gene, CDR1 is SGHRS and CDR2 is YFSETQ. The CDR3 covers 15 residues. Trimming removed 4 bases at V and 10 bases at J, with 20 bases between. The CDR3, as DNA: TGCGCCAGCAGCCCCTCGACAGGAGGGGAGAGAAAACTGTTTTTT. It specifies CASSPSTGGERKLFF.

J is TRBJ1-2 and V is TRBV7-9, with D possibly TRBD1 on 6 matching bases. CDR3 length equals 15 residues. Per the germline V gene, CDR1 is SEHNR and CDR2 is FQNEAQ (reference sequence). With 3 bases removed from V and 6 bases from J, the gap between germline ends came to 17 bases. This CDR3 is CASSFAAQGRNGYTF. The CDR3 nucleotides read TGTGCCAGCAGCTTCGCGGCTCAGGGGAGGAATGGCTACACCTTC.

This sequence joins TRBV6-1 and TRBJ2-1; the match to TRBD1 covers 7 bases. J lost 0 bases, V lost 3 bases, and 2 bases had no gene match. This CDR3 has 15 amino acids. Per the germline V gene, CDR1 is MNHNS and CDR2 is SASEGT. CDR3 sequence: CASSETGSSYNEQFF. CDR3 DNA: TGTGCCAGCAGTGAGACAGGGAGCTCCTACAATGAGCAGTTCTTC.

The chain links TRBV28 to TRBJ1-2; 7 bases line up with TRBD1. This CDR3 is built from 15 residues. Germline-derived CDR1 and CDR2 are MDHEN and SYDVKM. Germline trimming cut 11 bases from V and 3 bases from J; bases unmatched to any gene: 15. The CDR3 spells CAHASGGVSDYGYTF. CDR3 coding DNA: TGTGCCCACGCCTCAGGGGGAGTGTCGGACTATGGCTACACCTTC.